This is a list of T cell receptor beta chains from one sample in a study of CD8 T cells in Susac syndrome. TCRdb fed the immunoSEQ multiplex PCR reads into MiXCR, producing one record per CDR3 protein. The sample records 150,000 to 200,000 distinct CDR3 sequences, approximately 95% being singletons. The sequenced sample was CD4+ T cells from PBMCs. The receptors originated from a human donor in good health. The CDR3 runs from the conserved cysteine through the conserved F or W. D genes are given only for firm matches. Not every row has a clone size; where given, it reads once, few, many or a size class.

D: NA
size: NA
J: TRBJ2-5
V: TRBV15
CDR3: CATSRDPGPQETQYF
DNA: TGTGCCACCAGCAGAGATCCGGGGCCCCAAGAGACCCAGTACTTC

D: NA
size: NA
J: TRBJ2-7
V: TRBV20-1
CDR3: CSAIGSGGPYEQYF
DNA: TGCAGTGCTATTGGTAGCGGTGGTCCCTACGAGCAGTACTTC

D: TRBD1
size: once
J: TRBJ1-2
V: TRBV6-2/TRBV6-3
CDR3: CASSDRGYGYTF
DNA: TGTGCCAGCAGTGACAGGGGCTATGGCTACACCTTC

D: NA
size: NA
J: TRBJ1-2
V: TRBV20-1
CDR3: CSSLLRDYGYTF
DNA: TGCAGTTCACTTTTGAGAGACTATGGCTACACCTTC

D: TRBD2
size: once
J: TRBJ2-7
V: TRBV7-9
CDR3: CASSLGGSAYEQYF
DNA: TGTGCCAGCAGCTTAGGCGGGAGTGCGTACGAGCAGTACTTC

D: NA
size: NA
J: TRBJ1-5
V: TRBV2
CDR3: CASSGTGKRSNQPQHF
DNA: TGTGCCAGCAGTGGCACAGGGAAAAGGAGCAATCAGCCCCAGCATTTT

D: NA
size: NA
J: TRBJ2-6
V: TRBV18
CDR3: CASSHGANVLTF
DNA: TGTGCCAGCTCACATGGGGCCAACGTCCTGACTTTC

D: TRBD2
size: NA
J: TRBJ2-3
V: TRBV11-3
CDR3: CASSPGLAGLSTDTQYF
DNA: TGTGCCAGCAGCCCGGGACTAGCGGGGTTAAGCACAGATACGCAGTATTTT

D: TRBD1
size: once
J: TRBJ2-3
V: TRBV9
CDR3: CASSRRDSLTDTQYF
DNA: TGTGCCAGCAGCCGACGGGACAGCCTCACAGATACGCAGTATTTT

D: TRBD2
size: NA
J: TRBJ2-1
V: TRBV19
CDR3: CASSIRAGGGGSYNEQFF
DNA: TGTGCCAGTAGTATCCGCGCGGGAGGTGGTGGATCCTACAATGAGCAGTTCTTC

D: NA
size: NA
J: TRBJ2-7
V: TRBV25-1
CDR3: CASSEYAYEQYF
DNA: TGTGCCAGCAGTGAATATGCCTACGAGCAGTACTTC